The entry below describes one T cell receptor beta chain. The target antigen is unknown. This entry comes from a study of T cell responses to AZD1222 COVID-19 vaccine. Study-level points and caveats: Nearly half of the spike-specific TCRs reportedly recognize variant regions that carry no mutations. Sampled repertoires all dated from after the peak T cell response. Only a handful of people who got AZD1222 tested seropositive at baseline. White British people made up most donors, females outnumbered males, and clonal diversity was possibly underestimated.

This CDR3 region has 15 residues. The germline V gene encodes CDR1 SGHRS and CDR2 YFSETQ. V dropped 1 base and J dropped 7; count of bases not matched to a gene: 6. Repertoires were generated with immunoSEQ multiplex PCR, while TCRdb's copy carries only in-frame clones and drops some. The sample consists of about 130,000 clones, over 75% of them appearing once. The chain employs TRBV5-1 and TRBJ2-2, with 8 bases that match TRBD1. This receptor was taken from an adult in good health. Source: peripheral blood, taken on day 0 of AZD1222 vaccination. The CDR3 is CASSLRQGAGGELFF. The CDR3 bases are TGCGCCAGCAGCTTGAGGCAGGGGGCCGGCGGGGAGCTGTTTTTT.